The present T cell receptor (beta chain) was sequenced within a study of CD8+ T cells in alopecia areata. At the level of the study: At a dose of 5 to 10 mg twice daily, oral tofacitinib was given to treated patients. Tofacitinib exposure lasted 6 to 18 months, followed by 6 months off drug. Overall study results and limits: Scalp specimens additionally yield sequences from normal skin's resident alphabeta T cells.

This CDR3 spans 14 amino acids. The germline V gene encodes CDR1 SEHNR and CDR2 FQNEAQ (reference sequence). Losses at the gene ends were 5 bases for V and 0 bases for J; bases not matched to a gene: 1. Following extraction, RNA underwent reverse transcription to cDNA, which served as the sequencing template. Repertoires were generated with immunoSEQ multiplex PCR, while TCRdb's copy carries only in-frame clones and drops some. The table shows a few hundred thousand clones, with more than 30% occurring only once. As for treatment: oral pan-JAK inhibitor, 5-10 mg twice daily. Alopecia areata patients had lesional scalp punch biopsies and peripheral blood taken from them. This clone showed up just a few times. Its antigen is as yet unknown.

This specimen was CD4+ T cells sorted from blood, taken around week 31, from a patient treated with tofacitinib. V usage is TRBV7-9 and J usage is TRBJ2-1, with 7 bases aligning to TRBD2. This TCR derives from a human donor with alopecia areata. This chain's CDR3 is CASSPGGSYNEQFF. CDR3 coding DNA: TGTGCCAGCAGCCCGGGAGGCTCCTACAATGAGCAGTTCTTC.